One and the same sample provided the 22 T cell receptor beta chains below, sequenced in a study of cytomegalovirus exposure and HLA in healthy donors. Primers included in the PCR were 60 Vbeta and 13 Jbeta primers. Sequencing used immunoSEQ multiplex PCR; TCRdb keeps in-frame clones, though not all of them. The sample holds about 120,000 clones; about four fifths are singletons and the top ten take 1.5% to 2%. The material sequenced was PBMCs. Source of these receptors: a man in his late teens or twenties in good health and CMV-seronegative.

V gene TRBV9 combines with J gene TRBJ2-1; a weak D match, TRBD1 (6 bases). Deletions cut 4 bases from V and 15 bases from J, with 23 bases between. The germline CDR1 and CDR2 sequences are SGDLS and YYNGEE. This CDR3 has 14 amino acids. CDR3 in DNA: TGTGCCAGCAGCTTGACAGGCTCGGACCCGGGATGGTTCTTC. Translation gives CASSLTGSDPGWFF.

This clone was seen only a few times. The rearrangement uses TRBV6-5 and TRBJ2-7, with D uncertain. V shed 6 bases and J shed 0 bases, with 12 bases lying between them. Germline V gives CDR1 MNHEY, CDR2 SVGAGI. The length of the CDR3 is 14 residues. CDR3 coding DNA: TGTGCCAGCAGCTATAAAACTAACTCCTACGAGCAGTACTTC. This encodes CASSYKTNSYEQYF.

The chain uses TRBV4-1 and TRBJ1-4; D possibly corresponds to TRBD1 (5 bases). The CDR3 extends over 16 amino acids. V was shortened by 2 bases and J by 2 bases, with 12 bases between the two germline ends. From germline, CDR1 is MGHRA and CDR2 YSYEKL. The CDR3 DNA sequence: TGCGCCAGCAGCCAACCGGGGGTTGTCACTAATGAAAAACTGTTTTTT. Its protein product is CASSQPGVVTNEKLFF.

The rearrangement joins TRBV2 to TRBJ2-2, with D unclear. The CDR3 totals 13 residues. Germline V CDR1 and CDR2: SNHLY, FYNNEI. V dropped 6 bases and J dropped 4 bases, with 9 bases sitting between them. The CDR3 DNA is TGTGCCAGCAGCGTCACCGGCACCGGGGAGCTGTTTTTT. It specifies CASSVTGTGELFF.

A single count supports this clone. V is TRBV7-2 and J is TRBJ1-5; possibly TRBD1 for D (5 bases). The CDR3 extends over 14 amino acids. Germline V gene data show CDR1 as SGHTA and CDR2 as FQGNSA. V was trimmed by 0 bases and J by 5 bases, leaving 8 bases between them. CDR3 in DNA: TGTGCCAGCAGCTTAGCCGGGGGACATCAGCCCCAGCATTTT. Protein: CASSLAGGHQPQHF.

The genes are TRBV7-6 and TRBJ2-1; no reliable D call. This CDR3 region has 11 residues. CDR1 is SGHVS, CDR2 FNYEAQ, per germline. V lost 3 bases to trimming and J lost 5 bases, with 2 bases between them. The CDR3: CASSFNNEQFF. CDR3 nucleotides: TGTGCCAGCAGCTTCAACAATGAGCAGTTCTTC.

The chain uses TRBV5-6 and TRBJ2-7; D perhaps matches TRBD1 (6 bases). Trimming shortened V by 3 bases and J by 2 bases, and 9 bases separated the two germline ends. This CDR3 region has 13 residues. The germline CDR1 and CDR2 sequences are SGHDT and YYEEEE. CDR3 protein: CASSSGQPYEQYF. The CDR3 DNA sequence: TGTGCCAGCAGCTCCGGACAGCCCTACGAGCAGTACTTC. Drawing the rest from reference TRBV5-6 and TRBJ2-7, the complete variable domain is DAGVTQSPTHLIKTRGQQVTLRCSPKSGHDTVSWYQQALGQGPQFIFQYYEEEERQRGNFPDRFSGHQFPNYSSELNVNALLLGDSALYLCASSSGQPYEQYFGPGTRLTVT.

This clone was counted once. The germline gene is not matched at one end of the junction; a read error may be the cause. The sample carries other DNA sequences with the same CDR3. The gene calls are TRBV2 and TRBJ2-1; 15 bases fit TRBD2. Germline V gene sequence: CDR1 SNHLY, CDR2 FYNNEI. CDR3 length: 17 amino acids. The CDR3 loop reads CASKFGLAGGYTYEQFF. CDR3 sequence (DNA): TGTGCCAGCAAGTTTGGACTAGCGGGAGGGTATACGTATGAACAGTTCTTC.

This chain joins TRBV7-9 and TRBJ2-2; weak D call: TRBD2 (5 bases). V dropped 3 bases and J dropped 6 bases, with 8 bases sitting between them. From germline, CDR1 is SEHNR and CDR2 FQNEAQ (reference sequence). The CDR3 covers 13 residues. CDR3 sequence: CASSLWGAGELFF. CDR3 in DNA: TGTGCCAGCAGCTTGTGGGGAGCCGGGGAGCTGTTTTTT.

The DNA for the CDR3 is TGTGCCAGCAGCAAACGGAGGGGGCGGGACACTGAAGCTTTCTTT. Its protein product is CASSKRRGRDTEAFF. This chain connects TRBV11-2 to TRBJ1-1, with 7 bases aligning to TRBD1. Germline assignment: CDR1 SGHAT and CDR2 FQNNGV. The CDR3 is made up of 15 amino acids. V lost 5 bases to trimming and J lost 3 bases; unmatched junction nucleotides: 9.

The rearrangement uses TRBV6-4 and TRBJ1-1, with 9 positions matching TRBD1. The CDR3 is 15 amino acids. Germline CDR1 reads MRHNA; CDR2 reads SNTAGT. The V gene end was trimmed by 3 bases and the J gene end by 3 bases; junction bases not matched to a gene: 5. This chain's CDR3 is CASSEQGAGYTEAFF. Written as DNA, the CDR3 is TGTGCCAGCAGTGAACAGGGGGCCGGGTACACTGAAGCTTTCTTT.

The chain has TRBV18 and TRBJ2-1, with D tentatively TRBD2 (6 bases). With 1 base removed from V and 4 bases from J, the gap between germline ends came to 14 bases. Germline CDR1 KGHSH, CDR2 LQKENI. The CDR3 has 16 residues. DNA for the CDR3: TGTGCCAGCTCACCACTCGTACTAGCAGATTACAATGAGCAGTTCTTC. Translation: CASSPLVLADYNEQFF.

The chain uses TRBV6-5 and TRBJ1-6; 7 nucleotides agree with TRBD1. CDR1 MNHEY and CDR2 SVGAGI come from the germline V gene. V was pared by 7 bases and J by 7 bases, with 7 bases of the junction left unmatched. The CDR3 consists of 14 residues. The CDR3 sequence is CASNRQGMNSPLHF. CDR3 coding DNA: TGTGCCAGCAACCGACAGGGTATGAATTCACCCCTCCACTTT.

V and J are TRBV7-9 and TRBJ2-5; D remains ambiguous. Germline V CDR1 and CDR2: SEHNR, FQNEAQ (reference sequence). Trimming pared 2 bases from V and 7 bases from J, leaving 5 bases between. This CDR3 has 11 residues. CDR3 amino acids: CASSLYGTQYF. In DNA form, the CDR3 reads TGTGCCAGCAGCTTATACGGGACCCAGTACTTC.

J is TRBJ2-2 and V is TRBV9, with TRBD2 as a possible D gene (6 bases). The length of the CDR3 is 16 residues. Per the germline V gene, CDR1 is SGDLS and CDR2 is YYNGEE. V was shortened by 0 bases and J by 3 bases, with 12 bases between the two germline ends. CDR3 DNA sequence: TGTGCCAGCAGCGTAGAGGGGCTAGCGTACACCGGGGAGCTGTTTTTT. This gives the protein CASSVEGLAYTGELFF.

The gene calls are TRBV11-2 and TRBJ1-6; 8 nucleotides agree with TRBD1. CDR3 size: 17 residues. The germline gives CDR1 SGHAT, CDR2 FQNNGV. The ends lost 5 bases at V and 8 bases at J; junction bases unmatched: 14. The CDR3 spells CASSPLRTGLGDSPLHF. In DNA, the CDR3 is TGTGCCAGCAGCCCACTTCGGACAGGGTTGGGAGATTCACCCCTCCACTTT.

This chain joins TRBV10-3 and TRBJ2-2, with 12 bases that match TRBD1. The CDR3 has 17 residues. The ends lost 3 bases at V and 5 bases at J; junction bases unmatched: 7. The germline V gene encodes CDR1 ENHRY and CDR2 SYGVKD. CDR3 in amino acids: CAISDFSGQGATGELFF. The CDR3 DNA is TGTGCCATCAGTGATTTTTCGGGACAGGGGGCTACCGGGGAGCTGTTTTTT.

A single count supports this clone. The chain has TRBV2 and TRBJ2-1; 8 bases match TRBD2. This CDR3 spans 16 amino acids. V gave up 7 bases and J gave up 0 bases; unmatched junction bases: 8. CDR1 SNHLY and CDR2 FYNNEI come from the germline V gene. CDR3 amino acids: CASNPPSGSSYNEQFF. For the CDR3, the DNA is TGTGCCAGCAATCCCCCGAGCGGGAGCTCCTACAATGAGCAGTTCTTC.

As concerns this clone: The germline gene is not matched at one end of the junction; a read error may be the cause. This rearrangement joins TRBV4-1 to TRBJ2-7; D is possibly TRBD1 (6 bases). CDR3 length equals 12 residues. Looked up from germline, CDR1 is MGHRA and CDR2 is YSYEKL. CDR3 sequence reads: CASSQGRGQLTF. CDR3 coding DNA: TGCGCCAGCAGCCAAGGCCGCGGACAGCTAACCTTC.

The rearrangement uses TRBV19 and TRBJ1-5, with D perhaps matching TRBD1 (5 bases). The germline V gene has CDR1 LNHDA and CDR2 SQIVND (reference sequence). The CDR3 length is 15 residues. The V end lost 6 bases, the J end lost 3 bases, and 15 bases lay between the germline ends. The CDR3 bases are TGTGCCAGTAGGATCGAGGGGAGGGTCAATCAGCCCCAGCATTTT. Its protein product is CASRIEGRVNQPQHF.

The count of this clone is one. One end of the junction does not line up with germline, which may come from a read error. This rearrangement joins TRBV18 to TRBJ2-4; no definite D call. CDR3 size: 15 residues. Germline V CDR1 and CDR2: KGHSH, LQKENI. The CDR3 sequence: CANSPPETAKNIQYF. The CDR3 bases are TGTGCCAACTCACCACCGGAGACAGCCAAAAACATTCAGTACTTC.

The chain employs TRBV5-1 and TRBJ1-1; 11 positions match TRBD1. V was clipped by 1 base and J by 1 base; unmatched bases: 12. The CDR3 has 19 residues. Per the germline V gene, CDR1 is SGHRS and CDR2 is YFSETQ. DNA for the CDR3: TGCGCCAGCAGCTTGTGGACCGGCGGGACAGGGGGAGGGAACACTGAAGCTTTCTTT. The encoded protein is CASSLWTGGTGGGNTEAFF.